The 19 T cell receptor beta chains below all came from one sample that was sequenced in a study of blood T cell repertoires in COVID-19 (TCRdb year 2020). The library came from the immunoSEQ multiplex PCR assay. The table was pulled from immuneACCESS by TCRdb, which kept in-frame rearrangements only. Such tables lose some clones; where checked, under half of the loss comes from unresolved V genes, and the rest has no known cause. This sample comprises tens of thousands of clones, 80% to 90% of them detected only once. The ten largest clones add up to 20% to 25% of the sample. Sequencing was done on a sample of peripheral blood. The receptors here all came from a woman between 70 and 85 years old with acute or convalescent COVID-19.

The V call is TRBV19, the J call TRBJ2-7, with a tentative D call TRBD1 (6 bases). The CDR3 runs 14 residues. Germline CDR1 reads LNHDA; CDR2 reads SQIVND (reference sequence). Trimming shortened V by 3 bases and J by 7 bases, and 16 bases separated the two germline ends. CDR3 sequence (DNA): TGTGCCAGTAGTATTGGACAGTCGCTTGGGGAGCAGTACTTC. It specifies CASSIGQSLGEQYF.

The chain links TRBV5-1 to TRBJ2-2; D uncertain. The CDR3 is made up of 11 amino acids. Germline CDR1 is SGHRS and CDR2 is YFSETQ. V was pared by 0 bases and J by 9 bases, with 3 bases between. As DNA, the CDR3 is TGCGCCAGCAGCTTGGATAGGGAGCTGTTTTTT. Translating gives CASSLDRELFF.

This clone was seen once. The rearrangement links TRBV6-5 to TRBJ1-1; D call uncertain. V was trimmed by 4 bases and J by 6 bases, leaving 15 bases between them. The germline V gene encodes CDR1 MNHEY and CDR2 SVGAGI. The CDR3 consists of 14 residues. The CDR3 here is CASSSSRSPPEAFF. The CDR3 DNA reads as TGTGCCAGCAGTTCCTCACGGTCACCGCCTGAAGCTTTCTTT.

This sequence joins TRBV18 and TRBJ1-4; D is possibly TRBD1 (6 bases). The V end was cut by 3 bases, the J end by 5 bases, with 13 bases between. The germline gives CDR1 KGHSH, CDR2 LQKENI. The CDR3 is made up of 15 amino acids. CDR3 residues: CASSPRQVDNEKLFF. The DNA of the CDR3 is TGTGCCAGCTCACCCCGACAGGTGGACAATGAAAAACTGTTTTTT.

The rearrangement joins TRBV9 to TRBJ2-1, with a weak D call TRBD2 (6 bases). Germline-derived CDR1 and CDR2 are SGDLS and YYNGEE. The CDR3 consists of 15 residues. Trimming removed 2 bases at V and 4 bases at J, with 13 bases between. The CDR3 DNA sequence: TGTGCCAGCAGCGTGATACCGGGACTGTACAATGAGCAGTTCTTC. Protein product: CASSVIPGLYNEQFF. Based on the CDR3 plus reference TRBV9 and TRBJ2-1, the full variable domain is DSGVTQTPKHLITATGQRVTLRCSPRSGDLSVYWYQQSLDQGLQFLIQYYNGEERAKGNILERFSAQQFPDLHSELNLSSLELGDSALYFCASSVIPGLYNEQFFGPGTRLTVL.

There are a few counts of this clone. V gene TRBV6-5 combines with J gene TRBJ2-3; no firm D call. Germline CDR1 MNHEY, CDR2 SVGAGI. This CDR3 spans 15 amino acids. Trimming left V 6 bases short and J 4 bases short, with 17 bases between. CDR3 coding DNA: TGTGCCAGCAGGCCGATAGTTGTAGCCGCAGATACGCAGTATTTT. It is translated as CASRPIVVAADTQYF.

The chain uses TRBV13 and TRBJ1-4, with a weak D call TRBD1 (5 bases). Per germline, CDR1 PRHDT and CDR2 FYEKMQ (reference sequence). The CDR3 contains 13 residues. With 2 bases removed from V and 7 bases from J, the gap between germline ends came to 8 bases. The CDR3 coding sequence is TGTGCCAGCAGCTTAATCGGGGGTGAAAAACTGTTTTTT. Protein: CASSLIGGEKLFF.

This sequence joins TRBV4-2 and TRBJ1-3; D not resolved. V dropped 3 bases and J dropped 3 bases, with 9 bases sitting between them. This CDR3 region has 14 residues. The germline V gene encodes CDR1 LGHNA and CDR2 YNFKEQ. Here the CDR3 DNA reads TGTGCCAGCAGCCAGCGGGGAAGTGGAAACACCATATATTTT. This translates into CASSQRGSGNTIYF.

The chain is built from TRBV29-1 and TRBJ2-1; perhaps TRBD2 as D (7 bases). CDR1 and CDR2 (germline): SQVTM, ANQGSEA. This CDR3 region has 14 residues. V dropped 6 bases and J dropped 8 bases, with 20 bases sitting between them. DNA of the CDR3: TGCAGCGTCCTTACTGGCGGGGGCAACTATGAGCAGTTCTTC. Translated, it gives CSVLTGGGNYEQFF.

This clone appeared once. This chain uses TRBV25-1 with TRBJ2-5; 7 bases agree with TRBD1. The germline V gene has CDR1 MGHDK and CDR2 SYGVNS. CDR3 length equals 15 residues. Trimming cost V 2 bases and J 1 base; bases outside gene matches: 4. CDR3 protein: CASSEPGTVQETQYF. CDR3 nucleotides: TGTGCCAGCAGTGAACCCGGGACAGTCCAAGAGACCCAGTACTTC.

V is TRBV6-6 and J is TRBJ1-2; 9 nucleotides agree with TRBD1. Germline V CDR1 and CDR2: MNHNY, SVGAGI (reference sequence). V dropped 6 bases and J dropped 3; count of bases not matched to a gene: 2. The CDR3 totals 13 residues. As DNA, the CDR3 is TGTGCCAGCAGCCGACAGGGGGACTATGGCTACACCTTC. Protein: CASSRQGDYGYTF.

This CDR3 reads CASSPPDGRATEAFF. DNA of the CDR3: TGTGCCAGCTCACCACCCGACGGGAGGGCCACTGAAGCTTTCTTT. J is TRBJ1-1 and V is TRBV18; D uncertain. From germline, CDR1 is KGHSH and CDR2 LQKENI. V dropped 0 bases and J dropped 4 bases, with 12 bases sitting between them. This CDR3 comprises 15 residues.

The genes are TRBV6-5 and TRBJ1-2; a weak D match, TRBD1 (5 bases). The CDR3 totals 14 residues. Germline values: CDR1 MNHEY, CDR2 SVGAGI. V shed 7 bases and J shed 4 bases, with 16 bases lying between them. The CDR3 DNA is TGTGCCAGCACCCCGGAGGGGATTTCCTATGGCTACACCTTC. This translates into CASTPEGISYGYTF.

The V and J genes are TRBV10-1 and TRBJ2-1; maybe TRBD2 (7 bases). CDR1 and CDR2 from the germline V gene are WNHNN and SYGVQD (reference sequence). V was trimmed by 3 bases and J by 10 bases, leaving 13 bases between them. The length of the CDR3 is 13 residues. CDR3 DNA: TGCGCCAGCAGTGAACTCAGGGGAGGGGAGCAGTTCTTC. Residues: CASSELRGGEQFF.

This chain joins TRBV7-2 and TRBJ1-1; D gene unclear. The CDR3 consists of 13 residues. With 5 bases removed from V and 7 bases from J, the gap between germline ends came to 14 bases. Germline-derived CDR1 and CDR2 are SGHTA and FQGNSA. For the CDR3, the DNA is TGTGCCAGCAGCCCCTCATGGCAGTATGAAGCTTTCTTT. Encoded protein: CASSPSWQYEAFF.

The chain joins TRBV5-1 to TRBJ2-7; 8 bases align to TRBD2. The CDR3 runs to 14 residues. Looked up from germline, CDR1 is SGHRS and CDR2 is YFSETQ. V gave up 1 base and J gave up 2 bases; unmatched junction bases: 2. The CDR3 loop is CASSLSGSAYEQYF. The CDR3 DNA reads as TGCGCCAGCAGCTTGAGCGGGAGTGCCTACGAGCAGTACTTC.

This chain connects TRBV3-1 (or the pseudogene TRBV3-2) to TRBJ2-3; D gene unclear. CDR3 size: 13 residues. The germline V gene encodes CDR1 LGHDT and CDR2 YNNKEL (reference sequence). V was pared by 4 bases and J by 4 bases, with 9 bases between. The CDR3 coding sequence is TGTGCCAGCAGCCCCTTACTACCAGATACGCAGTATTTT. Its protein is CASSPLLPDTQYF.

The rearrangement uses TRBV19 and TRBJ1-4, with a possible D match to TRBD1 (5 bases). Germline V lookup: CDR1 LNHDA, CDR2 SQIVND (reference sequence). The CDR3 runs to 15 residues. The V and J ends lost 4 bases and 4 bases respectively, with 13 bases between them. The chain's CDR3 is CASSTPKGNNEKLFF. In DNA form, the CDR3 reads TGTGCCAGTAGTACCCCCAAGGGGAATAATGAAAAACTGTTTTTT. Together with reference TRBV19 and TRBJ1-4, the CDR3 gives the full variable domain: DGGITQSPKYLFRKEGQNVTLSCEQNLNHDAMYWYRQDPGQGLRLIYYSQIVNDFQKGDIAEGYSVSREKKESFPLTVTSAQKNPTAFYLCASSTPKGNNEKLFFGSGTQLSVL.

In the case of this clone: The sample carries other DNA sequences with the same CDR3. The V call is TRBV27, the J call TRBJ2-5; 15 nucleotides agree with TRBD2. CDR1 is MNHEY, CDR2 SMNVEV, per germline (reference sequence). This CDR3 region has 18 residues. With V trimmed by 4 bases and J by 2 bases, 8 bases remained unmatched. CDR3 loop: CASSSGLAGGPGQETQYF. For the CDR3, the DNA is TGTGCCAGCAGTTCTGGACTAGCGGGAGGGCCGGGGCAAGAGACCCAGTACTTC.